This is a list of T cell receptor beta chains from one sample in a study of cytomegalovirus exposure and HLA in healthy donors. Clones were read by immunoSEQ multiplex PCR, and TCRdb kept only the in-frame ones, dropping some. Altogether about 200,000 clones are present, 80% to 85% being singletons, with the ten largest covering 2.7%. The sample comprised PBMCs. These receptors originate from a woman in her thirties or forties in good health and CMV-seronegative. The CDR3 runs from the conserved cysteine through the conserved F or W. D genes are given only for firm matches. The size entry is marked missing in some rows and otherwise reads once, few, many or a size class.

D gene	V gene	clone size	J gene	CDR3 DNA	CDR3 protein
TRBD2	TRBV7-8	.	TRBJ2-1	TGTGCCAGCAGCCCCGGACTAGAACGGTTCTTC	CASSPGLERFF
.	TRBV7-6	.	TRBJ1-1	TGTGCCAGCAGCTTAGCACGGGGGACTGAAGCTTTCTTT	CASSLARGTEAFF
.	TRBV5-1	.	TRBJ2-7	TGCGCCAGCAGTGGGCCCTACGAGCAGTACTTC	CASSGPYEQYF
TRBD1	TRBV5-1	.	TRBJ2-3	TGCGCCAGCAGCTTTTCGGACAGGGTAGGAGATACGCAGTATTTT	CASSFSDRVGDTQYF
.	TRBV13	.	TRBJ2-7	TGTGCCAGCAGCGCCCCGACAGGTTCCTCCTACGAGCAGTACTTC	CASSAPTGSSYEQYF
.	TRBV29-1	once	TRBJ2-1	TGCAGCGTTGACCTGGAGAGCGGGGAGCAGTTCTTC	CSVDLESGEQFF
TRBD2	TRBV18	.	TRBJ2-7	TGTGCCAGCTCACCGGGGACTAGCGGGGGCGAGCAGTACTTC	CASSPGTSGGEQYF
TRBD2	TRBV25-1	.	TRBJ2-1	TGTGCCAGCAGTGAACTAGCGGGTTACAATGAGCAGTTCTTC	CASSELAGYNEQFF
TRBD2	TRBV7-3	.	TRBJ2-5	TGTGCCAGCAGTCCCGGACTAGCCCAAGAGACCCAGTACTTC	CASSPGLAQETQYF
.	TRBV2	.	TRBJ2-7	TGTGCCAGCGTCCGGGAGTTATACGAGCAGTACTTC	CASVRELYEQYF
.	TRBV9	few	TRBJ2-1	TGTGCCAGCAGCGTAGAAGCGCTCGGCCTAGATGAGCAGTTCTTC	CASSVEALGLDEQFF
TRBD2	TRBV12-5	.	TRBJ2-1	TGTGCTAGTGGTTTGGGGACTAGCGGTCTCTACAATGAGCAGTTCTTC	CASGLGTSGLYNEQFF
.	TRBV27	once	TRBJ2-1	TGTGCCAGCAGTCCCCTGGGGGGGCACAATGAGCAGTTCTTC	CASSPLGGHNEQFF
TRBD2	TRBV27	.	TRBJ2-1	TGTGCCAGCAGTTGGACTAGCGGGAATTCCTACAATGAGCAGTTCTTC	CASSWTSGNSYNEQFF
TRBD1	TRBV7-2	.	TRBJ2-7	TGTGCCAGCAGCTCAAACAGGGGATTTAGCTACGAGCAGTACTTC	CASSSNRGFSYEQYF
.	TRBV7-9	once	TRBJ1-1	TGTGCCAGCAGCAGACAGAGGTCTGAAGCTTTCTTT	CASSRQRSEAFF
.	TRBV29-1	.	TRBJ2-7	TGCAGCGGAGGGGGAATGGACTACGAGCAGTACTTC	CSGGGMDYEQYF
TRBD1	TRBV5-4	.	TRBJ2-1	TGTGCCAGCGGGACAGAGTCCTACAATGAGCAGTTCTTC	CASGTESYNEQFF
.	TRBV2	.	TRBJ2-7	TGTGCCAGCAGTGCGGAGGGCTACGAGCAGTACTTC	CASSAEGYEQYF
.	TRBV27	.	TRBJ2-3	TGTGCCAGCACTGACTGGGCAGATACGCAGTATTTT	CASTDWADTQYF
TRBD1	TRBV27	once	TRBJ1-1	TGTGCCAGCAGTTTAAGAGAGGGACAGGGAGGGGCTGAAGCTTTCTTT	CASSLREGQGGAEAFF
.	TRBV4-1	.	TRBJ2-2	TGCGCCAGCAGCCAAAGGACAGATCCTGTGAACACCGGGGAGCTGTTTTTT	CASSQRTDPVNTGELFF
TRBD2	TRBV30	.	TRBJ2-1	TGTGCCTGGAGTGGCCTAGCGGCTAATGAGCAGTTCTTC	CAWSGLAANEQFF
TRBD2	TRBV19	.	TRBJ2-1	TGTGCCAGTAGTCCATCCGGGACTAACAATGAGCAGTTCTTC	CASSPSGTNNEQFF